This T cell receptor beta chain came from a study of shared clonotypes between healthy human individuals (TCRdb year 2020). Study-level background: A few men and two women, aged 18 to 49 years, made up the cohort. For each donor, CD4 naive and CD4 memory were each given three plates, CD8 naive was given two plates, and CD8 memory was given one plate. To estimate repertoire size and how much clonotype sharing occurs between individuals, the study deeply sequenced the blood TCR repertoires of about five healthy adults. To increase sequencing depth and limit assay-specific biases, TCR repertoire library preparation and sequencing were carried out by different laboratories using diverse techniques. Leukapheresis yielded between about 0.94 and 9 billion PBMCs per donor. Overall study results and their limits: Based on pairwise subsampling, the degree of clonotype sharing among donors was expected to be affected by sequencing depth. Higher generation probabilities were observed for clonotypes shared by all four sorted-subset donors than for non-shared clonotypes. Larger estimated clonotype richness was generally found for naive subsets than for memory subsets. Rarefaction of sorted-subset datasets indicated incomplete sequencing despite the large sequencing depth. The genetic and exposure-history diversity represented was limited by the small number of donors. Only blood was sampled, and tissue TCR repertoires likely differ from those in blood. Sharing across a few donors was observed for around 5% of naive CD4, under 4% of naive CD8, around 2.5% of memory CD4, and roughly 0.4% of memory CD8 clonotypes.

As encoded in the germline V gene, CDR1 is SNHLY while CDR2 is FYNNEI. The CDR3 contains 18 residues, cysteine and phenylalanine counted. CDR3 DNA is the only sequence kept; it has 54 bases, read in frame from the first base. Here V drops 6 bases and J drops 5 bases, and the junction holds 20 bases not matched to any gene. This clone was seen a few times. Its antigen remains undetermined. Base quality data are lacking; no much larger clone is found one base away. The donors were healthy, HIV-negative adults who had no recently reported acute infections or vaccinations. Every donor was a Caucasian adult living in Nashville, Tennessee, USA. CD8 memory samples consisted of magnetically selected CD45RO+ cells combined with CCR7-negative CD45RA+ effector memory (TemRA) cells. After blood collection by leukapheresis, PBMCs were isolated using Ficoll-Histopaque density gradient centrifugation and then cryopreserved in the vapor phase of liquid nitrogen. Analytical flow cytometry was used to check the purity and quantity of every magnetically sorted T cell population. Genomic DNA was isolated from every sorted fraction and measured by UV absorbance on a Nanodrop 2000c.

Using the deep immunoSEQ assay, multiplex PCR amplified TCR CDR3 regions from genomic DNA. Genomic DNA extracted from each cell subset was distributed evenly over all wells of several immunoSEQ 96-well plates, and each plate served as one replicate. For sorted subsets, approximately 200 ng of genomic DNA, equivalent to 30,000 or so T cell genomes, went into each replicate PCR. Purified libraries were quantified with a Qubit 3.0 fluorometer, sized on a Bioanalyzer 2100, and re-quantified with the KAPA Library Quantification kit. Each immunoSEQ 96-well plate was sequenced on its own single-read 150-cycle Illumina NextSeq 550 flow cell. The study's own analysis went as follows. Because only junctional sequences without quality scores were contained in the immunoSEQ output, filtering matching that applied to full-length reads could not be performed. To assign V/J genes and CDR3, sequences were annotated using PyIR, a Python wrapper for IgBLAST v1.9, with IMGT germline references. Reads were removed for weak V/J assignments (E-value above 1e-6), missing CDR3, stop codons, out-of-frame junctions, or ambiguous translated residues. V3J clonotypes were defined by identical inferred V gene, J gene, and CDR3 amino acid sequence. Percentage overlap between repertoires was computed as shared unique clonotypes divided by the size of the smaller repertoire. Repertoire richness was assessed with RTK rarefaction, the Chao1 estimator, and Recon v2.1 estimates of unobserved clonotypes. Generation probabilities for all TCRbeta clonotypes obtained by the gDNA method from a handful of donors were computed using OLGA. Held by TCRdb, this immuneACCESS table contains in-frame sequences only and omits some clones. Under half of the omission traces to an unresolved V gene where checked; the cause of the rest is unknown. V, J and clone size derive from that table, while D and trimming were established from the DNA sequence. Recorded for this sample are approximately 100,000 clones; 68% of them occurred a single time. Of the sample, 24% falls within the top ten clones.

The sequence was obtained from a woman in her 30s in good health. The rearrangement combines TRBV2 with TRBJ2-3, with 7 central nucleotides matching TRBD2. The sequencing input was memory CD8+ T cells sorted from blood. The cell subset or site label, read with the paper, signifies: CD45RO+ cells pooled with CCR7-negative TemRA cells. The DNA sequence is TGTGCCAGCAGCCCAAGGGCTCTAGCGGTCTCCGAGGTAGATACGCAGTATTTT. Its coded protein is CASSPRALAVSEVDTQYF.